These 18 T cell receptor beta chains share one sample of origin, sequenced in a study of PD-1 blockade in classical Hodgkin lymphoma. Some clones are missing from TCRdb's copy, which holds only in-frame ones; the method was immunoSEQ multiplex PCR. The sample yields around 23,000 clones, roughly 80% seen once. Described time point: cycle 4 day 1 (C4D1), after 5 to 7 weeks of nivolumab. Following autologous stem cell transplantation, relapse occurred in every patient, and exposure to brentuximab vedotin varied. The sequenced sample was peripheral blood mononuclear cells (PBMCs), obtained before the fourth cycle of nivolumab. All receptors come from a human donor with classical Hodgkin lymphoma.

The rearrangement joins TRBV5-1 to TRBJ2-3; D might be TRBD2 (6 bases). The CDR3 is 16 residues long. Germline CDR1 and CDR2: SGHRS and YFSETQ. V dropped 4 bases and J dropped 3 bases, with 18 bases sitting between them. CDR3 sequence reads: CASSPPGAGSTDTQYF. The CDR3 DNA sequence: TGCGCCAGCAGCCCTCCGGGAGCGGGTAGTACAGATACGCAGTATTTT.

This CDR3 reads CASSPGQVSSYEQYF. CDR3 nucleotides: TGTGCCAGCAGCCCAGGACAGGTTAGCTCCTACGAGCAGTACTTC. This chain joins TRBV27 and TRBJ2-7; TRBD1 agrees at 7 bases. The CDR3 totals 15 residues. Germline V gene sequence: CDR1 MNHEY, CDR2 SMNVEV (reference sequence). V trimming: 6 bases; J trimming: 0 bases; junction bases outside the gene matches: 8.

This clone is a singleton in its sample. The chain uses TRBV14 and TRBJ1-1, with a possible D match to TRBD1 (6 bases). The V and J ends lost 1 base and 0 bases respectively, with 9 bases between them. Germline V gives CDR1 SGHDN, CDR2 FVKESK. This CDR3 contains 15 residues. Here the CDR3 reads CASSQATGLNTEAFF. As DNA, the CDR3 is TGTGCCAGCAGCCAAGCCACAGGGTTGAACACTGAAGCTTTCTTT.

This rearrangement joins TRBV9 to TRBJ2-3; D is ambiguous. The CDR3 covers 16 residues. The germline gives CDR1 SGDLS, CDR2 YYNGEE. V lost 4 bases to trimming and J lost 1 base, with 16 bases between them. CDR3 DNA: TGTGCCAGCAGCCCCTTCGCGCGAGGCGGCACAGATACGCAGTATTTT. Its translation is CASSPFARGGTDTQYF.

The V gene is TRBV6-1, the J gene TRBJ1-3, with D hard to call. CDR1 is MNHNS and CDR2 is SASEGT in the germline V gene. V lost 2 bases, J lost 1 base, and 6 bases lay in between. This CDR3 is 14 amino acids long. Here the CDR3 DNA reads TGTGCCAGCAGTGAATACCAGTCTGGAAACACCATATATTTT. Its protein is CASSEYQSGNTIYF.

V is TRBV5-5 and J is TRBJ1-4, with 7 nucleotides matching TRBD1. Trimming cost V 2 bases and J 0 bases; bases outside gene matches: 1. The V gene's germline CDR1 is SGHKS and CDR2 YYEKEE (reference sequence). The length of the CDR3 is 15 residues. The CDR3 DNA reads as TGTGCCAGCAGCTTTCAGGGGGCAACTAATGAAAAACTGTTTTTT. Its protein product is CASSFQGATNEKLFF.

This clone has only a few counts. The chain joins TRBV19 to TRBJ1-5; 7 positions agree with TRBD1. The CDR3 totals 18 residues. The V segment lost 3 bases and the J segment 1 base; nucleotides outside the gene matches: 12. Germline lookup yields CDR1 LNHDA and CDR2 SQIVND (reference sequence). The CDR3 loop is CASSMRGGQASSNQPQHF. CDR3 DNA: TGTGCCAGTAGTATGAGGGGTGGACAGGCGTCGAGCAATCAGCCCCAGCATTTT.

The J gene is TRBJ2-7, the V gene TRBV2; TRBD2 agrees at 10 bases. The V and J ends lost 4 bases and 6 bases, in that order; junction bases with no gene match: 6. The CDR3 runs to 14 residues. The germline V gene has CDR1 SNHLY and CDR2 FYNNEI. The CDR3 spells CASSGDSGGLEQYF. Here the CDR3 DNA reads TGTGCCAGCAGTGGAGATAGCGGGGGGCTCGAGCAGTACTTC.

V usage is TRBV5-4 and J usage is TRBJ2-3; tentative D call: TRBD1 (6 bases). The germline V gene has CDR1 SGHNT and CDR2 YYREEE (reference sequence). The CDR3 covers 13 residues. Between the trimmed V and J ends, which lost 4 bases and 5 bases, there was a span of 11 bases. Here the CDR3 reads CASSLRGKDTQYF. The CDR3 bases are TGTGCCAGCAGCCTGAGGGGGAAAGATACGCAGTATTTT.

In nucleotides, the CDR3 is TGTGCCAGCCTCCCCCCAGAGAACACTGAAGCTTTCTTT. Translated, it gives CASLPPENTEAFF. This chain uses TRBV28 with TRBJ1-1; D uncertain. The V and J ends lost 8 bases and 1 base respectively, with 11 bases between them. Germline V CDR1 and CDR2: MDHEN, SYDVKM. CDR3 length equals 13 residues.

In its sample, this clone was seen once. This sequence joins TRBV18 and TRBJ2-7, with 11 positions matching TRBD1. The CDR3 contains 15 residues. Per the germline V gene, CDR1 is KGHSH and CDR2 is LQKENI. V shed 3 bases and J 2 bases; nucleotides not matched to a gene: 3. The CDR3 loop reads CASSPGTGGTYEQYF. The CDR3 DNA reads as TGTGCCAGCTCACCTGGGACAGGGGGTACCTACGAGCAGTACTTC. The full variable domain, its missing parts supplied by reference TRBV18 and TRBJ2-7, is NAGVMQNPRHLVRRRGQEARLRCSPMKGHSHVYWYRQLPEEGLKFMVYLQKENIIDESGMPKERFSAEFPKEGPSILRIQQVVRGDSAAYFCASSPGTGGTYEQYFGPGTRLTVT.

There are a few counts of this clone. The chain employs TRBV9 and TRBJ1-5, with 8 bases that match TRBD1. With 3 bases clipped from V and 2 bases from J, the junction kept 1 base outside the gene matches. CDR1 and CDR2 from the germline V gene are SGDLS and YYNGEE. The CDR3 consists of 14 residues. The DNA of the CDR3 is TGTGCCAGCAGCGCGGGACAGGGCAATCAGCCCCAGCATTTT. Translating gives CASSAGQGNQPQHF.

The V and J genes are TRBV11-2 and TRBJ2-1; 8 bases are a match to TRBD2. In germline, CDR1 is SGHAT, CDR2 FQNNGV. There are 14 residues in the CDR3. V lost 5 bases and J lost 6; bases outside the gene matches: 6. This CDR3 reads CASSPSGLSNEQFF. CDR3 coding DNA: TGTGCCAGCAGCCCTAGCGGGCTCTCCAATGAGCAGTTCTTC.

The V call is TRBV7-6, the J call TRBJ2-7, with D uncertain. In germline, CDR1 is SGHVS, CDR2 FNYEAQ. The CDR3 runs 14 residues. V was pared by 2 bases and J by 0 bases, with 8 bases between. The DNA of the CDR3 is TGTGCCAGCAGCTTACAAGGATCCTCCTACGAGCAGTACTTC. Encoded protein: CASSLQGSSYEQYF.

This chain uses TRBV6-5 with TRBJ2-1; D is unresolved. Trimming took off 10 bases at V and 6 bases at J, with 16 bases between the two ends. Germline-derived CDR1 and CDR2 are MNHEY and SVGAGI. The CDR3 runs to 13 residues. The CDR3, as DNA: TGTGCCACGCGACTTCGGAGTTTCAATGAGCAGTTCTTC. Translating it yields CATRLRSFNEQFF.

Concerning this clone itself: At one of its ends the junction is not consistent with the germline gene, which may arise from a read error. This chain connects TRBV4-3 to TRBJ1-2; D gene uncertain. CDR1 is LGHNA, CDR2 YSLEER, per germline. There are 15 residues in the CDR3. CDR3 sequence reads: CASSQGLTANYGYTF. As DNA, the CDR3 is TGCGCCAGCAGCCAAGGCCTGACTGCTAATTATGGCTACACCTTC.

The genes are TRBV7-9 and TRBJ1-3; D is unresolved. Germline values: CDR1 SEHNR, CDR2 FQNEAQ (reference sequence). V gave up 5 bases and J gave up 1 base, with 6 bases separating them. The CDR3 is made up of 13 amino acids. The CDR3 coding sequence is TGTGCCAGCAGCCCCGCGTCTGGAAACACCATATATTTT. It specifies CASSPASGNTIYF.

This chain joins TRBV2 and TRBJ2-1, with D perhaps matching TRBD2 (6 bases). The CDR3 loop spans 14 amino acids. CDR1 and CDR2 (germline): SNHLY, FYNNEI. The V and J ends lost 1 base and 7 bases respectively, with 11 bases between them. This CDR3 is CASSEGLARNEQFF. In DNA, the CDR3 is TGTGCCAGCAGTGAAGGGCTAGCGAGGAATGAGCAGTTCTTC.